What follows are 25 T cell receptor beta chains derived from one specimen sequenced in a study of cytomegalovirus exposure and HLA in healthy donors (dated by TCRdb to 2016 to 2017). Library preparation employed the immunoSEQ multiplex PCR assay. The multiplex PCR relied on a mix of 60 forward primers for TCR Vbeta segments and 13 reverse primers for TCR Jbeta segments. Drawn from immuneACCESS, this table holds only the in-frame rearrangements with V and J called that TCRdb kept. Clones are partly lost; checked studies trace under half to an unresolved V gene and leave the rest unexplained. This sample lists roughly 120,000 clones; approximately 80% were detected once. Of the sample, about 2% falls within the top ten clones. The sequencing sample was made of PBMCs. These receptors were taken from a man between 18 and 29 years old in good health and CMV-seronegative.

The gene calls are TRBV10-2 and TRBJ2-7, with TRBD2 as a possible D gene (6 bases). Germline CDR1 is WSHSY and CDR2 is SAAADI. Trimming cost V 4 bases and J 3 bases, with 16 bases left between them. There are 15 residues in the CDR3. The chain's CDR3 is CASSGRGSSVYEQYV. CDR3 coding DNA: TGCGCCAGCAGTGGCCGGGGGTCTAGCGTCTACGAGCAGTACGTC.

The chain links TRBV18 to TRBJ1-5; TRBD1 agrees at 7 bases. In germline, CDR1 is KGHSH, CDR2 LQKENI. The V gene end was trimmed by 2 bases and the J gene end by 2 bases; junction bases not matched to a gene: 6. The CDR3 covers 16 residues. The CDR3 is CASSPGQAAGNQPQHF. CDR3 sequence (DNA): TGTGCCAGCTCACCAGGACAGGCGGCGGGCAATCAGCCCCAGCATTTT.

This clone was found once. The chain joins TRBV25-1 to TRBJ1-5; D is unclear. CDR1 and CDR2 (germline): MGHDK, SYGVNS. The V and J ends lost 2 bases and 10 bases respectively, with 9 bases between them. This CDR3 has 12 amino acids. Here the CDR3 reads CASSEGQNPQHF. The DNA of the CDR3 is TGTGCCAGCAGTGAAGGGCAAAATCCCCAGCATTTT.

In DNA, the CDR3 is TGTGCCTGGAGTGATTCGGGGTCCAGGTGGGTGTTAAATTCACCCCTCCACTTT. Encoded protein: CAWSDSGSRWVLNSPLHF. This chain joins TRBV30 and TRBJ1-6; D not resolved. The CDR3 is 18 residues long. Trimming pared 1 base from V and 7 bases from J, leaving 23 bases between. The V gene's germline CDR1 is GTSNPN and CDR2 SVGIG (reference sequence).

The chain uses TRBV28 and TRBJ2-7; D is possibly TRBD2 (7 bases). CDR1 and CDR2 (germline): MDHEN, SYDVKM. The CDR3 sequence is 15 residues long. The V and J ends lost 7 bases and 2 bases respectively, with 18 bases between them. The CDR3 region is CASTGGQAGTYEQYF. CDR3 DNA: TGTGCCAGCACCGGGGGGCAGGCCGGGACCTACGAGCAGTACTTC.

This chain links TRBV28 with TRBJ2-6; D is uncertain. Germline loops: CDR1 MDHEN, CDR2 SYDVKM. CDR3 length equals 12 residues. Between the trimmed V and J ends, which lost 10 bases and 1 base, there was a span of 5 bases. CDR3 DNA sequence: TGTGCCATACAATCTGGGGCCAACGTCCTGACTTTC. This encodes CAIQSGANVLTF.

J is TRBJ2-1 and V is TRBV19; D is ambiguous. The CDR3 totals 15 residues. The V end was cut by 4 bases, the J end by 0 bases, with 10 bases between. Germline V CDR1 and CDR2: LNHDA, SQIVND (reference sequence). The CDR3 bases are TGTGCCAGTAGTAGTATTCCCAGCTCCTACAATGAGCAGTTCTTC. It yields the protein CASSSIPSSYNEQFF.

The rearrangement uses TRBV27 and TRBJ2-4, with a tentative D call TRBD1 (6 bases). The V end was cut by 5 bases, the J end by 2 bases, with 16 bases between. Germline CDR1 is MNHEY and CDR2 is SMNVEV (reference sequence). CDR3 length: 16 residues. The CDR3 DNA reads as TGTGCCAGCAGTAGCCTACAGGGTGGGTCCAAAAACATTCAGTACTTC. As protein: CASSSLQGGSKNIQYF.

This chain joins TRBV28 and TRBJ2-4, with 7 bases that match TRBD1. Germline V gene lookup returns CDR1 MDHEN and CDR2 SYDVKM. This CDR3 has 14 amino acids. The V and J ends lost 9 bases and 8 bases, in that order; junction bases with no gene match: 13. The CDR3 DNA reads as TGTGCCAGTTTAGAGACAGGGTGGGGATACATTCAGTACTTC. It yields the protein CASLETGWGYIQYF.

The chain is built from TRBV7-9 and TRBJ1-3; possible D gene TRBD1, 5 bases. The CDR3 has 15 amino acids. V lost 0 bases and J 3 bases, leaving 9 bases between the germline ends. In germline, CDR1 is SEHNR, CDR2 FQNEAQ (reference sequence). CDR3 protein: CASSLAGGGGNTIYF. CDR3 DNA sequence: TGTGCCAGCAGCTTAGCGGGGGGAGGTGGAAACACCATATATTTT.

The rearrangement joins TRBV29-1 to TRBJ2-3, with 7 bases fitting TRBD2. The trim removed 6 bases at V and 9 bases at J, leaving 15 bases unmatched. CDR3 length: 14 amino acids. Germline V gives CDR1 SQVTM, CDR2 ANQGSEA. CDR3 in DNA: TGCAGCGTGGTAGGGGACCTAGCGGAGGGGACGCAGTATTTT. Protein: CSVVGDLAEGTQYF.

V gene TRBV6-5 combines with J gene TRBJ2-7, with a possible D match to TRBD2 (5 bases). Trimming shortened V by 2 bases and J by 1 base, and 9 bases separated the two germline ends. The CDR3 spans 14 residues. CDR1 and CDR2 (germline): MNHEY, SVGAGI. CDR3 in DNA: TGTGCCAGCAGTTACGGGCCGGGATCCTACGAGCAGTACTTC. Translated, it gives CASSYGPGSYEQYF.

J is TRBJ2-3 and V is TRBV6-1, with TRBD1 matching over 8 bases. V lost 6 bases, J lost 3 bases, and 5 bases stayed unmatched. CDR1 is MNHNS and CDR2 is SASEGT in the germline V gene. The CDR3 has 14 residues. The CDR3 coding sequence is TGTGCCAGCAGATTCCAGGGGGCGACAGATACGCAGTATTTT. Its protein product is CASRFQGATDTQYF.

J is TRBJ1-2 and V is TRBV6-1, with 9 bases matching TRBD1. J lost 9 bases, V lost 4 bases, and 9 bases had no gene match. Germline CDR1 MNHNS, CDR2 SASEGT. The CDR3 loop spans 14 amino acids. The CDR3 here is CASSGGGTGMRYTF. The CDR3 DNA reads TGTGCCAGCAGTGGAGGAGGGACAGGGATGCGCTACACCTTC.

The chain uses TRBV13 and TRBJ2-1, with TRBD2 matching 13 bases. Germline V gives CDR1 PRHDT, CDR2 FYEKMQ (reference sequence). The CDR3 is 17 amino acids. The trim removed 6 bases at V and 4 bases at J, leaving 9 bases unmatched. In DNA form, the CDR3 reads TGTGCCAGCAGACGGGCACTAGCGGGAGGGGCTTACAATGAGCAGTTCTTC. Its translation is CASRRALAGGAYNEQFF.

V is TRBV18 and J is TRBJ1-1, with D tentatively TRBD1 (5 bases). Germline CDR1 reads KGHSH; CDR2 reads LQKENI. The V end lost 0 bases, the J end lost 0 bases, and 11 bases lay between the germline ends. The CDR3 has 16 amino acids. DNA for the CDR3: TGTGCCAGCTCACCACCCAGACAGACTTTGAACACTGAAGCTTTCTTT. Translation gives CASSPPRQTLNTEAFF.

Only one count was recorded for this clone. This chain joins TRBV6-5 and TRBJ2-7, with 7 bases aligning to TRBD1. V trimming: 5 bases; J trimming: 2 bases; junction bases outside the gene matches: 6. The CDR3 consists of 14 residues. Germline V gene lookup returns CDR1 MNHEY and CDR2 SVGAGI. The CDR3 region has the DNA TGTGCCAGCAGTAAACAGGGGACCACCTACGAGCAGTACTTC. Protein: CASSKQGTTYEQYF.

The chain uses TRBV10-3 and TRBJ2-7, with 8 bases that match TRBD2. CDR1 ENHRY and CDR2 SYGVKD come from the germline V gene. Unmatched junction bases numbered 4, after V lost 7 bases and J lost 2 bases. This CDR3 comprises 13 residues. The CDR3 spells CAIMGSGAYEQYF. The CDR3, as DNA: TGTGCCATCATGGGTAGCGGGGCCTACGAGCAGTACTTC.

This chain uses TRBV10-3 with TRBJ2-3, with a tentative D call TRBD1 (8 bases). The CDR3 spans 15 residues. Trimming shortened V by 1 base and J by 3 bases, and 11 bases separated the two germline ends. CDR1 ENHRY and CDR2 SYGVKD come from the germline V gene. The DNA for the CDR3 is TGTGCCATCAGTGAGTTACAGGGGGGGACAGATACGCAGTATTTT. It encodes CAISELQGGTDTQYF.

This chain links TRBV10-1 with TRBJ2-1, with 13 nucleotides matching TRBD2. The CDR3 loop spans 18 amino acids. Germline V CDR1 and CDR2: WNHNN, SYGVQD (reference sequence). Trimming removed 0 bases from V and 4 bases from J; junction bases left unmatched: 6. CDR3 DNA sequence: TGCGCCAGCAGTGAGTCCCGACTAGCGGGAGGAAAGTACAATGAGCAGTTCTTC. This codes for CASSESRLAGGKYNEQFF.

The chain has TRBV6-1 and TRBJ2-3; TRBD1 might be the D (6 bases). Germline V gives CDR1 MNHNS, CDR2 SASEGT. The CDR3 has 15 amino acids. The V end lost 8 bases, the J end lost 5 bases, and 20 bases lay between the germline ends. CDR3 region: CASPPGQGLRDTQYF. DNA for the CDR3: TGTGCCAGCCCCCCGGGACAAGGGTTGCGAGATACGCAGTATTTT.

This chain joins TRBV4-2 and TRBJ2-5; perhaps TRBD1 as D (6 bases). The CDR3 totals 15 residues. From germline, CDR1 is LGHNA and CDR2 YNFKEQ. V lost 0 bases and J lost 4, with 12 bases in between. In DNA, the CDR3 is TGTGCCAGCAGCCAAGAAGTGTTAGGGGGAGAGACCCAGTACTTC. Translating it yields CASSQEVLGGETQYF.

The chain joins TRBV5-8 to TRBJ2-7, with D perhaps matching TRBD2 (5 bases). CDR1 is SGHTS and CDR2 is YDEGEE in the germline V gene. V lost 2 bases and J 4 bases, leaving 16 bases between the germline ends. This CDR3 has 15 residues. CDR3 nucleotides: TGTGCCAGCAGCTTATACGGACTCTCGTCGTACGAGCAGTACTTC. It is translated as CASSLYGLSSYEQYF.

J is TRBJ2-7 and V is TRBV7-9; 9 nucleotides line up with TRBD2. With V trimmed by 5 bases and J by 3 bases, 8 bases remained unmatched. The CDR3 extends over 15 amino acids. Germline-derived CDR1 and CDR2 are SEHNR and FQNEAQ (reference sequence). CDR3 residues: CASSRFSGSSYEQYF. The CDR3 nucleotides read TGTGCCAGCAGCCGGTTTAGCGGGAGTAGCTACGAGCAGTACTTC. Full variable domain (rest looked up from reference TRBV7-9 and TRBJ2-7): DTGVSQNPRHKITKRGQNVTFRCDPISEHNRLYWYRQTLGQGPEFLTYFQNEAQLEKSRLLSDRFSAERPKGSFSTLEIQRTEQGDSAMYLCASSRFSGSSYEQYFGPGTRLTVT.

The gene calls are TRBV10-2 and TRBJ2-3; TRBD2 matches at 12 bases. Germline V CDR1 and CDR2: WSHSY, SAAADI. The CDR3 totals 15 residues. The trim removed 10 bases at V and 3 bases at J, leaving 8 bases unmatched. CDR3 DNA sequence: TGCGCCACCAAACAAACTAGCGGGAGGACAGATACGCAGTATTTT. It specifies CATKQTSGRTDTQYF.